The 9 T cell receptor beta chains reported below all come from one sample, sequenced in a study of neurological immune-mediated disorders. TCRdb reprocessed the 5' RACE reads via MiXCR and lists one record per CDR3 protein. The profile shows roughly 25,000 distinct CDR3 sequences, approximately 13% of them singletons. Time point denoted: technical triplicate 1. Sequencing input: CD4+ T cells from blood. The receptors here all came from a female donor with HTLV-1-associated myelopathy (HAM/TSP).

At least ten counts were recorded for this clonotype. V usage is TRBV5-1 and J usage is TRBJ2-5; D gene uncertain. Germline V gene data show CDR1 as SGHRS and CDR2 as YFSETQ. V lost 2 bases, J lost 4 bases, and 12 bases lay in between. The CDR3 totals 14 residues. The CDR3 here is CASSFRAAGETQYF. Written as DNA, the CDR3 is TGCGCCAGCAGCTTTAGGGCGGCAGGAGAGACCCAGTACTTC.

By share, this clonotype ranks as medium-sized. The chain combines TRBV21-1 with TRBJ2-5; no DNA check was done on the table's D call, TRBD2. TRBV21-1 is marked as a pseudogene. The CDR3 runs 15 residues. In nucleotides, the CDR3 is TGTGCCAGCAGCAAAAAGGAGCGGGGGGAAGAGACCCAGTACTTC. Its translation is CASSKKERGEETQYF.

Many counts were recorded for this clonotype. The CDR3 nucleotides read TGTGCCAGCAGCTTGGGGAGCGTCCAAGAGACCCAGTACTTC. Its translation: CASSLGSVQETQYF. The V and J genes are TRBV7-9 and TRBJ2-5, with D possibly matching TRBD2 (5 bases). This CDR3 is built from 14 residues. Germline V gene sequence: CDR1 SEHNR, CDR2 FQNEAQ (reference sequence). V dropped 3 bases and J dropped 1 base, with 9 bases sitting between them.

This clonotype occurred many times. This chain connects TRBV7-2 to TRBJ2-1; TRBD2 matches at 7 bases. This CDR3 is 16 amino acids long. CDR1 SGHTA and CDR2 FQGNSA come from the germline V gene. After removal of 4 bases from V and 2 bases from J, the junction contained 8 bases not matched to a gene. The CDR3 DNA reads TGTGCCAGCAGCTGGACCGGGACTACGACCTACAATGAGCAGTTCTTC. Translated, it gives CASSWTGTTTYNEQFF.

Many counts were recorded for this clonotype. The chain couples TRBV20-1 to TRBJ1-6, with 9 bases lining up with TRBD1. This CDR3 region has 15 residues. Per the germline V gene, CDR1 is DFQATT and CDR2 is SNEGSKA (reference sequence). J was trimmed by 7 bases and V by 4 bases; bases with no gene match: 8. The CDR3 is CSATWGQGRNSPLHF. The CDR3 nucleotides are TGCAGTGCTACCTGGGGACAGGGTAGGAATTCACCCCTCCACTTT.

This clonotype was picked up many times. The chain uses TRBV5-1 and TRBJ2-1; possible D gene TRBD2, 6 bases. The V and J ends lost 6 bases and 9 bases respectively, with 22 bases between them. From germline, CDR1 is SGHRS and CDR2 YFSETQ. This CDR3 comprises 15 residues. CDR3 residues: CASTAESGSRGEQFF. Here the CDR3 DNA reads TGCGCCAGCACGGCGGAGAGCGGGTCGAGAGGTGAGCAGTTCTTC.

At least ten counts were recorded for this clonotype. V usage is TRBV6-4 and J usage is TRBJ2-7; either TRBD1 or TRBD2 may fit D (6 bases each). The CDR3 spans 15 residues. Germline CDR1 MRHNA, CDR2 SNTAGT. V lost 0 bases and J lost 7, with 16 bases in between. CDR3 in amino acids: CASSDSVWGAREQYF. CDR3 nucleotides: TGTGCCAGCAGTGACTCTGTGTGGGGGGCGAGGGAGCAGTACTTC.

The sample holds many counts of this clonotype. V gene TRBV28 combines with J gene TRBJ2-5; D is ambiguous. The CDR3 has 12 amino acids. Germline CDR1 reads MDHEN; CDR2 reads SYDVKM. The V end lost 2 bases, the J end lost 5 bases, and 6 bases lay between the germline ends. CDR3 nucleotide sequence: TGTGCCAGCAGTTTACTCATGGAGACCCAGTACTTC. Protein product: CASSLLMETQYF.

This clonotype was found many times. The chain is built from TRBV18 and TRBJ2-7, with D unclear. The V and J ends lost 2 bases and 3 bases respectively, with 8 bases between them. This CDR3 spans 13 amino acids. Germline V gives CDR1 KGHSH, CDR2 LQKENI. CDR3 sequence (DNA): TGTGCCAGCTCACCAGGGGTAAACTACGAGCAGTACTTC. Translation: CASSPGVNYEQYF.